The 20 T cell receptor beta chains reported below all come from one sample, sequenced in a study of blood T cell repertoires in COVID-19. Libraries were prepared by immunoSEQ multiplex PCR; TCRdb keeps only in-frame clonotypes and omits some of them. The table records about 150,000 clones, around three quarters of them present only once. Sample: peripheral blood. The receptors here all came from a man aged 55 to 70 with acute or convalescent COVID-19.

The rearrangement uses TRBV7-8 and TRBJ1-2, with TRBD1 matching 7 bases. Trimming removed 4 bases from V and 4 bases from J; junction bases left unmatched: 3. Germline CDR1 SGHVS, CDR2 FQNEAQ. The CDR3 extends over 13 amino acids. The CDR3, as DNA: TGTGCCAGCAGCTCGACAGGGATCTATGGCTACACCTTC. Translating gives CASSSTGIYGYTF. The full variable domain, with the rest looked up from reference TRBV7-8 and TRBJ1-2, is GAGVSQSPRYKVAKRGQDVALRCDPISGHVSLFWYQQALGQGPEFLTYFQNEAQLDKSGLPSDRFFAERPEGSVSTLKIQRTQQEDSAVYLCASSSTGIYGYTFGSGTRLTVV.

This clone has only a few counts. V usage is TRBV28 and J usage is TRBJ1-2; D might be TRBD1 (6 bases). Germline V gene data show CDR1 as MDHEN and CDR2 as SYDVKM. This CDR3 contains 14 residues. V lost 3 bases and J lost 8, with 16 bases in between. DNA of the CDR3: TGTGCCAGCAGTTTGTTGACGGACCAGGGGGGCTACACCTTC. Its protein product is CASSLLTDQGGYTF.

This clone was counted a few times. V is TRBV3-1 (or the pseudogene TRBV3-2) and J is TRBJ1-2; no firm D call. Germline V gene data show CDR1 as LGHDT and CDR2 as YNNKEL (reference sequence). The CDR3 contains 14 residues. Trimming pared 4 bases from V and 4 bases from J, leaving 13 bases between. In nucleotides, the CDR3 is TGTGCCAGCAGCCCCCAATTCTCGGGCTATGGCTACACCTTC. Translating it yields CASSPQFSGYGYTF.

This chain uses TRBV30 with TRBJ1-5, with TRBD1 matching over 7 bases. The CDR3 spans 15 residues. V lost 0 bases to trimming and J lost 4 bases; unmatched junction nucleotides: 6. Per the germline V gene, CDR1 is GTSNPN and CDR2 is SVGIG (reference sequence). The CDR3 coding sequence is TGTGCCTGGAGTGTCTCGACACAGGGGAATCAGCCCCAGCATTTT. It codes for CAWSVSTQGNQPQHF.

In DNA form, the CDR3 reads TGCGCCAGCAGCTCCATTGCGGGAGGGAGTAATGAGCAGTTCTTC. Protein sequence: CASSSIAGGSNEQFF. This chain joins TRBV5-1 and TRBJ2-1; 9 positions agree with TRBD2. CDR1 and CDR2 (germline): SGHRS, YFSETQ. The CDR3 totals 15 residues. V lost 3 bases to trimming and J lost 7 bases; unmatched junction nucleotides: 8.

The chain couples TRBV7-6 to TRBJ2-7; TRBD2 agrees at 12 bases. V lost 1 base to trimming and J lost 6 bases; unmatched junction nucleotides: 7. This CDR3 comprises 16 residues. In germline, CDR1 is SGHVS, CDR2 FNYEAQ. Here the CDR3 reads CASSLESSGRAGEQYF. The CDR3 DNA reads as TGTGCCAGCAGCTTAGAGTCTAGCGGGAGGGCCGGCGAGCAGTACTTC.

This rearrangement joins TRBV10-1 to TRBJ2-7, with a tentative D call TRBD1 (5 bases). CDR3 length: 13 amino acids. V dropped 5 bases and J dropped 6 bases, with 14 bases sitting between them. Looked up from germline, CDR1 is WNHNN and CDR2 is SYGVQD (reference sequence). Here the CDR3 DNA reads TGCGCCAGCAGTCCAGGGAAATTCGGCGAGCAGTACTTC. Translated, it gives CASSPGKFGEQYF.

The chain uses TRBV6-5 and TRBJ2-7; TRBD2 might be the D (6 bases). CDR1 MNHEY and CDR2 SVGAGI come from the germline V gene. The CDR3 loop spans 12 amino acids. V lost 7 bases, J lost 8 bases, and 15 bases lay in between. The CDR3 DNA sequence: TGTGCCAGCACCGCCGGGACTGCCAAGCAGTACTTC. Its translation is CASTAGTAKQYF.

A few counts support this clone. V is TRBV6-5 and J is TRBJ2-2, with TRBD2 matching 10 bases. The junction had 6 bases not matched to a gene; V was cut back by 8 bases and J by 3 bases. CDR3 size: 15 residues. Germline CDR1 reads MNHEY; CDR2 reads SVGAGI. DNA of the CDR3: TGTGCCAGCCGCAAAGGACTAGCGGACACCGGGGAGCTGTTTTTT. It encodes CASRKGLADTGELFF.

This chain connects TRBV7-8 to TRBJ1-1, with no clear D. The CDR3 is made up of 13 amino acids. V was shortened by 4 bases and J by 5 bases, with 11 bases between the two germline ends. Germline CDR1 is SGHVS and CDR2 is FQNEAQ. CDR3 bases: TGTGCCAGCAGCTCACTCTCGGGGACTGAAGCTTTCTTT. Amino acid sequence: CASSSLSGTEAFF.

The chain recombines TRBV6-5 with TRBJ2-1, with 7 nucleotides matching TRBD1. With 5 bases clipped from V and 3 bases from J, the junction kept 4 bases outside the gene matches. This CDR3 comprises 14 residues. CDR1 and CDR2 (germline): MNHEY, SVGAGI. The CDR3 loop is CASSRDSLYNEQFF. The CDR3 DNA reads TGTGCCAGCAGTAGGGACAGCCTCTACAATGAGCAGTTCTTC.

The genes are TRBV9 and TRBJ2-7, with 7 bases fitting TRBD2. V lost 0 bases and J lost 5; bases outside the gene matches: 8. The CDR3 covers 15 residues. Germline V gives CDR1 SGDLS, CDR2 YYNGEE. This CDR3 reads CASSVAGGVENEQYF. The DNA for the CDR3 is TGTGCCAGCAGCGTAGCTGGGGGGGTGGAAAACGAGCAGTACTTC.

J is TRBJ1-1 and V is TRBV11-2, with TRBD1 matching over 9 bases. The germline V gene has CDR1 SGHAT and CDR2 FQNNGV. The CDR3 spans 13 residues. V lost 3 bases, J lost 11 bases, and 7 bases stayed unmatched. The CDR3 region is CASSLGTGLRAFF. The CDR3 DNA reads TGTGCCAGCAGCTTGGGGACAGGGTTACGGGCTTTCTTT.

This sequence joins TRBV19 and TRBJ2-3, with 10 positions matching TRBD2. The CDR3 is made up of 15 amino acids. The V gene's germline CDR1 is LNHDA and CDR2 SQIVND (reference sequence). V lost 1 base, J lost 5 bases, and 3 bases stayed unmatched. DNA of the CDR3: TGTGCCAGTAGTATAGGGGCTAGCGGGAGAGATACGCAGTATTTT. Protein: CASSIGASGRDTQYF.

V usage is TRBV6-6 and J usage is TRBJ1-6; D gene ambiguous. Germline V gives CDR1 MNHNY, CDR2 SVGAGI (reference sequence). The V gene lost 5 bases and the J gene lost 9 bases, with 17 bases spanning the gap. The length of the CDR3 is 15 residues. The CDR3 sequence: CASSAAGGGVSPLHF. CDR3 DNA sequence: TGTGCCAGCAGTGCCGCCGGAGGCGGGGTTTCACCCCTCCACTTT.

This chain links TRBV6-5 with TRBJ1-3; 7 bases map to TRBD1. The CDR3 sequence is 16 residues long. With 2 bases clipped from V and 1 base from J, the junction kept 5 bases outside the gene matches. Germline V CDR1 and CDR2: MNHEY, SVGAGI. DNA of the CDR3: TGTGCCAGCAGTTACAGTGGCAGGGGGTCTGGAAACACCATATATTTT. Translation: CASSYSGRGSGNTIYF.

The rearrangement uses TRBV6-6 and TRBJ2-7; no definite D call. From germline, CDR1 is MNHNY and CDR2 SVGAGI (reference sequence). This CDR3 has 11 residues. V lost 10 bases to trimming and J lost 3 bases, with 10 bases between them. The CDR3 loop is CATRSGYEQYF. The CDR3 DNA sequence: TGTGCCACGCGGAGTGGCTACGAGCAGTACTTC.

This clone was detected a few times. The chain links TRBV6-5 to TRBJ1-4; TRBD1 matches 7 bases. Germline V gives CDR1 MNHEY, CDR2 SVGAGI. CDR3 length equals 14 residues. Losses at the gene ends were 6 bases for V and 6 bases for J; bases not matched to a gene: 7. Here the CDR3 reads CASSSGGWDEKLFF. The CDR3 nucleotides read TGTGCCAGCAGCTCAGGGGGATGGGATGAAAAACTGTTTTTT.

The chain uses TRBV6-5 and TRBJ2-7; D is perhaps TRBD2 (6 bases). Germline values: CDR1 MNHEY, CDR2 SVGAGI. Trimming stripped 2 bases from V and 5 bases from J, with 13 bases between. This CDR3 is 14 amino acids long. The CDR3 DNA is TGTGCCAGCAGTTACCGGCGGGGCGACGACGAGCAGTACTTC. This encodes CASSYRRGDDEQYF.

The chain has TRBV21-1 and TRBJ1-1. TRBV21-1 is labeled a pseudogene. This CDR3 is 17 amino acids long. The DNA for the CDR3 is TGTGCCAGCAGCAAAGGTCCGGCGGCCTATCTAGGTACTGAAGCTTTCTTT. This gives the protein CASSKGPAAYLGTEAFF.